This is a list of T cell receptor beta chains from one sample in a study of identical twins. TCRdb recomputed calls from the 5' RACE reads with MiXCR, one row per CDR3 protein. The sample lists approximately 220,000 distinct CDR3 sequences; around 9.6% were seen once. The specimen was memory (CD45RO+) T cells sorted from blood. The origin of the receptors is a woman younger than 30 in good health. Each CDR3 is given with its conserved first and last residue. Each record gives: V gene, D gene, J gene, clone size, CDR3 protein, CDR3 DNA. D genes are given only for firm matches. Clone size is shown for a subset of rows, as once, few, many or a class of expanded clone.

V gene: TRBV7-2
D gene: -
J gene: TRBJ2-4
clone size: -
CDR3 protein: CASSPTPGASRVNIQYF
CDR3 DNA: TGTGCCAGCAGCCCAACGCCGGGGGCGTCACGAGTAAACATTCAGTACTTC

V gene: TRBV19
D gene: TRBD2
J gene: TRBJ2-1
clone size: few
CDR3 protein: CASSAVSGRGSEQFF
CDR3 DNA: TGTGCCAGTTCCGCGGTTAGCGGGAGGGGTAGTGAGCAGTTCTTC

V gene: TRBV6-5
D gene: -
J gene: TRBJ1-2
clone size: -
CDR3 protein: CASSFSQGYGYTF
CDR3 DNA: TGTGCCAGCAGTTTCTCACAGGGATATGGCTACACCTTC

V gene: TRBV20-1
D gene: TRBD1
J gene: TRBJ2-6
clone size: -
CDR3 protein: CSAWDRGRKAGANVLTF
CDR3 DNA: TGCAGTGCTTGGGACAGGGGAAGGAAGGCTGGGGCCAACGTCCTGACTTTC

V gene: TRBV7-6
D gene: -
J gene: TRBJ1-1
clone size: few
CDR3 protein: CASSLAPSPSTEAFF
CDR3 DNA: TGTGCCAGCAGCTTAGCGCCCTCCCCGAGCACTGAAGCTTTCTTT

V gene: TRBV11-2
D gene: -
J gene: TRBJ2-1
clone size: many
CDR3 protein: CASTLTGTGEQFF
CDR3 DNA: TGTGCCAGCACTCTCACCGGTACGGGTGAGCAGTTCTTC

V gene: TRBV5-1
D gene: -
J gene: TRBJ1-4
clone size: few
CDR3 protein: CASSLAAGNEKLFF
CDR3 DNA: TGCGCCAGCAGCTTGGCGGCAGGGAATGAAAAACTGTTTTTT

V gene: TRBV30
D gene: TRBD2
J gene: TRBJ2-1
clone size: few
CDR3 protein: CAWSRGLAGIEEQFF
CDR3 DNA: TGTGCCTGGAGTAGGGGACTAGCGGGAATCGAGGAGCAGTTCTTC

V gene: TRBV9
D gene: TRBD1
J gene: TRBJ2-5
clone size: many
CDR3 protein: CASSVEGQTGSQTQYF
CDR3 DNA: TGTGCCAGCAGCGTAGAGGGACAGACGGGATCGCAGACCCAGTACTTC

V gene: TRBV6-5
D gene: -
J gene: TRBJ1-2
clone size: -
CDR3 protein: CASSYGGEGYTF
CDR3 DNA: TGTGCCAGCAGTTACGGGGGTGAGGGCTACACCTTC

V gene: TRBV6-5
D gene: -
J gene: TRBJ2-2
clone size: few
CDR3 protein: CASSHQGTTGELFF
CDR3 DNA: TGTGCCAGCAGTCACCAGGGGACCACCGGGGAGCTGTTTTTT

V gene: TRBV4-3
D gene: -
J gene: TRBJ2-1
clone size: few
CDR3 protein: CASSQEGGGKQFF
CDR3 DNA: TGCGCCAGCAGCCAAGAGGGCGGCGGTAAGCAGTTCTTC

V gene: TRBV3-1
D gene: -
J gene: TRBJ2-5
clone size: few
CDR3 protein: CASSQVGSAWETQYF
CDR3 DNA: TGTGCCAGCAGCCAAGTGGGGTCAGCCTGGGAGACCCAGTACTTC

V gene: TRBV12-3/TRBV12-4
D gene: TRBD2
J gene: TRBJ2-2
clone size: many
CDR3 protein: CASSPASGVAGELFF
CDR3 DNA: TGTGCCAGCAGTCCAGCCAGCGGGGTAGCCGGGGAGCTGTTTTTT

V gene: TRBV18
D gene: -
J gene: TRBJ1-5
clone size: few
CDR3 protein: CASSSTIQPQHF
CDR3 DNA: TGTGCCAGCTCGTCCACAATCCAGCCCCAGCATTTT

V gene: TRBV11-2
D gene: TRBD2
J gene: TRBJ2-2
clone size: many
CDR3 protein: CASSFPISGVNTGELFF
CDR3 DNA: TGTGCCAGCAGCTTCCCTATAAGCGGGGTGAACACCGGGGAGCTGTTTTTT

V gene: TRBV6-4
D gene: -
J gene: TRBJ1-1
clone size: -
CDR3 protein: CASSRGMNTEAFF
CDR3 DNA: TGTGCCAGCAGTCGGGGCATGAACACTGAAGCTTTCTTT

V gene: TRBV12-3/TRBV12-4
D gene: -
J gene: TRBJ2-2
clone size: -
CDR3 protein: CASSPRTSGELFF
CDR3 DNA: TGTGCCAGCAGCCCACGGACCAGCGGGGAGCTGTTTTTT

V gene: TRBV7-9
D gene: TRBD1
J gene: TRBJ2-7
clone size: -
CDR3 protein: CASSPSGQGGHEQYF
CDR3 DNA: TGTGCCAGCAGCCCCTCAGGACAGGGGGGCCACGAGCAGTACTTC

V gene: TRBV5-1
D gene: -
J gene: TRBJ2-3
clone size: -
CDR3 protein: CASRRETDTQYF
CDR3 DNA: TGCGCCAGCAGACGTGAAACAGATACGCAGTATTTT

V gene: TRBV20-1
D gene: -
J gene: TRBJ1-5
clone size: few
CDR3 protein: CSAPVGGNQPQHF
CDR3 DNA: TGCAGTGCTCCGGTGGGGGGAAATCAGCCCCAGCATTTT

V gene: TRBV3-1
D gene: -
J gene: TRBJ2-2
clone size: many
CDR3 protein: CASSIRQDTGELFF
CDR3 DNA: TGTGCCAGCAGCATACGACAGGACACCGGGGAGCTGTTTTTT

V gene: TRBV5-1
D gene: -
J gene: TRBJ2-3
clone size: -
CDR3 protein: CASSLAWISTDTQYF
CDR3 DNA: TGCGCCAGCAGCTTAGCGTGGATTAGCACAGATACGCAGTATTTT

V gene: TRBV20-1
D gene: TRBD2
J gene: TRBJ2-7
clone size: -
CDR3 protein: CSARVTSGRAVEQYF
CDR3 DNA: TGCAGTGCTAGAGTTACTAGCGGGAGGGCCGTCGAGCAGTACTTC

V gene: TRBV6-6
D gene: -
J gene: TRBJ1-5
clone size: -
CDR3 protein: CASNSPNQPQHF
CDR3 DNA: TGTGCCAGCAACTCGCCCAATCAGCCCCAGCATTTT

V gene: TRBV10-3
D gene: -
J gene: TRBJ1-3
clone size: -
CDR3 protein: CAIQGSGNTIYF
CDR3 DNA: TGTGCCATCCAGGGATCTGGAAACACCATATATTTT

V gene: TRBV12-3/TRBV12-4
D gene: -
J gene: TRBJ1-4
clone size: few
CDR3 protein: CASKSRVTANEKLFF
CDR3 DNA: TGTGCCAGCAAGTCCCGGGTTACAGCTAATGAAAAACTGTTTTTT

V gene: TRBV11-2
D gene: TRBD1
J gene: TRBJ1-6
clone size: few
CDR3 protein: CASSPNGQGYNSPLHF
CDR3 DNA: TGTGCCAGCAGCCCCAATGGACAGGGCTATAATTCACCCCTCCACTTT

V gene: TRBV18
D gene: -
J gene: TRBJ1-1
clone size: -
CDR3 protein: CASSDQKEAFF
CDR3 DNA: TGTGCCAGCTCAGACCAGAAAGAAGCTTTCTTT

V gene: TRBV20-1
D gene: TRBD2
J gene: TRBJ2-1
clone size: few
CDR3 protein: CSARGKASGGSNYNEQFF
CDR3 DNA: TGCAGTGCTAGGGGGAAGGCTAGCGGTGGATCTAACTACAATGAGCAGTTCTTC

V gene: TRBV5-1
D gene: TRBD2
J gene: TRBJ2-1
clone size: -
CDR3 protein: CASSLTGGRDEQFF
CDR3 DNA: TGCGCCAGCAGCTTGACGGGGGGGCGGGATGAGCAGTTCTTC

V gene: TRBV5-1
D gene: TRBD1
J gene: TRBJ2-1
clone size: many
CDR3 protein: CASSLEGAHNEQFF
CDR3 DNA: TGCGCCAGCAGCTTGGAGGGGGCCCACAATGAGCAGTTCTTC

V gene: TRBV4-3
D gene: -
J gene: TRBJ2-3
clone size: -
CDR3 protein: CASSQVQLSTDTQYF
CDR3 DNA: TGCGCCAGCAGCCAAGTCCAGCTTAGCACAGATACGCAGTATTTT

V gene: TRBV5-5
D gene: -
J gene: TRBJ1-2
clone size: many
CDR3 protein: CASSPTGPYGYTF
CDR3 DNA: TGTGCCAGCAGCCCGACAGGCCCCTATGGCTACACCTTC

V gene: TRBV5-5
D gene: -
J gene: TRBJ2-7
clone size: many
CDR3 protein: CASSLSHSSWYEQYF
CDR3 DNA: TGTGCCAGCAGCTTGTCTCATAGCAGTTGGTACGAGCAGTACTTC

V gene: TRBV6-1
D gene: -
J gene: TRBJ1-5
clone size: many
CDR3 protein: CASTYLPAGQPQHF
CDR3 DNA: TGTGCCAGCACCTACCTCCCTGCGGGACAGCCCCAGCATTTT

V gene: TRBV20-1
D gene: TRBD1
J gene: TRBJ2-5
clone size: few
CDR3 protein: CSARTGSPRETQYF
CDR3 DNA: TGCAGTGCTAGGACAGGGTCCCCGAGGGAGACCCAGTACTTC

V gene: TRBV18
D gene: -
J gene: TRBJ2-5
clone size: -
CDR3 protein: CASSPRSGQETQYF
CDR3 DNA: TGTGCCAGCTCACCAAGGAGCGGCCAAGAGACCCAGTACTTC

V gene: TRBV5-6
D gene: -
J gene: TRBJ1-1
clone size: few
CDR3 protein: CASSFVEVNTEAFF
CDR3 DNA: TGTGCCAGCAGCTTCGTAGAGGTGAACACTGAAGCTTTCTTT

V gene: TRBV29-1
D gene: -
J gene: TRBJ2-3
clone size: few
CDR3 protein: CSVEASTSTDTQYF
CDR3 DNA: TGCAGCGTTGAAGCCTCGACTAGCACAGATACGCAGTATTTT

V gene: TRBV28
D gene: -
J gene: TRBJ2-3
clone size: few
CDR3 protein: CASSLEVLHF
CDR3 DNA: TGTGCCAGCAGTTTAGAAGTTTTGCATTTT

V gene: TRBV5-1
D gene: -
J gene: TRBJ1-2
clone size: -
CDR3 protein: CASSLEGGGPNFGYTF
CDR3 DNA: TGCGCCAGCAGCTTGGAAGGCGGGGGCCCTAACTTTGGCTACACCTTC

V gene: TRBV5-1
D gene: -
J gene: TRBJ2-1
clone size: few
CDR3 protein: CASSPSQSSYNEQFF
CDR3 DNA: TGCGCCAGCAGCCCGTCTCAATCTTCCTACAATGAGCAGTTCTTC

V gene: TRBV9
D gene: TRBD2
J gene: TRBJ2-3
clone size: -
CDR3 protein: CASSANGGGSTDTQYF
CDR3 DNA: TGTGCCAGCAGCGCAAATGGCGGGGGAAGCACAGATACGCAGTATTTT

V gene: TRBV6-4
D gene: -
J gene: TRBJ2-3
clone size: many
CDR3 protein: CASSDSKAHTDTQYF
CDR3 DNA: TGTGCCAGCAGTGACTCGAAGGCACACACAGATACGCAGTATTTT

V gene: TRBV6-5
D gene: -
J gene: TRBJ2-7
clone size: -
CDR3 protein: CASSLRGSYEQYF
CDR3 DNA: TGTGCCAGCAGTTTGAGGGGGTCCTACGAGCAGTACTTC

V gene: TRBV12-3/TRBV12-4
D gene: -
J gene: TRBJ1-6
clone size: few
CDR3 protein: CASSFRGRNNSPLHF
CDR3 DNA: TGTGCCAGCAGTTTCCGTGGACGGAACAATTCACCCCTCCACTTT

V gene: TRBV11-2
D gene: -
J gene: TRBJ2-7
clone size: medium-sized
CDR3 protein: CASSLAQNAYEQYF
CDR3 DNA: TGTGCCAGCAGCTTAGCCCAGAATGCCTACGAGCAGTACTTC

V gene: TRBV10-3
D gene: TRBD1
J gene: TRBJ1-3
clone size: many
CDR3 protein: CAMRGQLSGNTIYF
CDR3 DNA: TGTGCCATGAGGGGACAGCTCTCTGGAAACACCATATATTTT

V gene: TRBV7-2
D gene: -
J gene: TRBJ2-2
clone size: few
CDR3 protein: CASSSTVAPNTGELFF
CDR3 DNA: TGTGCCAGCAGCTCGACTGTCGCACCGAACACCGGGGAGCTGTTTTTT

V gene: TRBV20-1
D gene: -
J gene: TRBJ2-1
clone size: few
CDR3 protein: CRVASGDEQFF
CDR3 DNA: TGCAGGGTCGCCTCGGGAGATGAGCAGTTCTTC

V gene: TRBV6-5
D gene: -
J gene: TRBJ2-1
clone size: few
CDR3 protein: CASSFAGHNNEQFF
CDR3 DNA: TGTGCCAGCAGTTTCGCGGGGCACAACAATGAGCAGTTCTTC

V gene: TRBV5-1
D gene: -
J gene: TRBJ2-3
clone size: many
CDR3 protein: CASSLLGYGDTQYF
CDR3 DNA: TGCGCCAGCTCACTCTTAGGCTACGGGGATACGCAGTATTTT